This entry is about one TCR beta chain. The method was immunoSEQ multiplex PCR; TCRdb's version includes in-frame clones alone and lacks a portion of them. The sample yields over 55,000 clones, about 89% seen once. The data belong to a study of blood T cell repertoires in COVID-19. Study context: Collection of acute and convalescent COVID-19 samples took place in the United States, Italy and Spain. Nucleic acid was either cDNA or gDNA, and it came from T cells, B-cell-depleted T cells, or PBMCs.

V lost 4 bases and J lost 0; bases outside the gene matches: 11. Germline V gene data show CDR1 as MNHNS and CDR2 as SASEGT. The CDR3 consists of 18 residues. This sequence joins TRBV6-1 and TRBJ1-5, with TRBD1 matching over 8 bases. The sequencing input was peripheral blood. The sequence was collected from a man in his fifties or sixties with active COVID-19. The chain's CDR3 is CASSAYRDRFLSNQPQHF. CDR3 coding DNA: TGTGCCAGCAGTGCATACCGGGACAGGTTTCTTAGCAATCAGCCCCAGCATTTT.